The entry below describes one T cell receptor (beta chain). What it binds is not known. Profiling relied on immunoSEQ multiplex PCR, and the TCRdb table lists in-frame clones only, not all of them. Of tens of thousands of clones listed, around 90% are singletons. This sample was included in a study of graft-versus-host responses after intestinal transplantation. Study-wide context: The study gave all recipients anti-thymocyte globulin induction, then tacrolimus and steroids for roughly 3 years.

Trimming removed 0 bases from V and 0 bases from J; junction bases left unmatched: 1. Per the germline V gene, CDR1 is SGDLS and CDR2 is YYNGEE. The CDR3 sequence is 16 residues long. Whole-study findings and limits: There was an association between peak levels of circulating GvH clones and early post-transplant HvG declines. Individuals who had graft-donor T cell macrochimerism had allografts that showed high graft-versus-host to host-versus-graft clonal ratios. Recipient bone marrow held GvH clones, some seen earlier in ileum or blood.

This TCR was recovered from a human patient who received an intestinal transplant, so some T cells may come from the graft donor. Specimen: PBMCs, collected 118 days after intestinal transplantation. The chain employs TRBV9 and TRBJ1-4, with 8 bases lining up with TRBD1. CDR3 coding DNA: TGTGCCAGCAGCGTAGGGGACAGGTCAACTAATGAAAAACTGTTTTTT. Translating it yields CASSVGDRSTNEKLFF.